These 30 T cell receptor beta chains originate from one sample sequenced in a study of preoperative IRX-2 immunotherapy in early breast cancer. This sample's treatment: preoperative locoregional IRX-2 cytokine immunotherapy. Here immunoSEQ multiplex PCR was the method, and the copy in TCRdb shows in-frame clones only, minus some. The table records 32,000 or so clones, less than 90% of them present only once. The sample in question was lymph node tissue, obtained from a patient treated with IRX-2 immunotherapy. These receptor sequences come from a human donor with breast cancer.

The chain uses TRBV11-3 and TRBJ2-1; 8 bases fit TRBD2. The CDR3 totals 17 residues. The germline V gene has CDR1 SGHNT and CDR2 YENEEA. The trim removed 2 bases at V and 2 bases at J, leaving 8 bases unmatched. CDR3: CASSLYGISGAYNEQFF. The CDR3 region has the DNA TGTGCCAGCAGCTTATATGGGATTAGCGGGGCCTACAATGAGCAGTTCTTC.

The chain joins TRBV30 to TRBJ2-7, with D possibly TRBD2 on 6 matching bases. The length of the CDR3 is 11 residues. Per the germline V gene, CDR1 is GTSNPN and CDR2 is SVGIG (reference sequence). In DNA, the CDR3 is TGTGCTAGGAGGGAGAGGTACGAGCAGTACTTC. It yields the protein CARRERYEQYF.

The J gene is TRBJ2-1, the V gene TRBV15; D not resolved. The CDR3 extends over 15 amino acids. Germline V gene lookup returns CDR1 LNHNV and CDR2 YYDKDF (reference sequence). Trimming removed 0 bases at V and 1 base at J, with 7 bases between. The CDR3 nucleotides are TGTGCCACCAGCAGAGATGTGACATCCTACAATGAGCAGTTCTTC. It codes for CATSRDVTSYNEQFF.

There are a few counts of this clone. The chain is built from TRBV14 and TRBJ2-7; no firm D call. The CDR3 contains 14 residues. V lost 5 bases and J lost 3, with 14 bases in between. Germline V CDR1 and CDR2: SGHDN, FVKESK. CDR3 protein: CASSWTSLGYEQYF. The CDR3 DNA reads TGTGCCAGCAGCTGGACGTCCTTGGGCTACGAGCAGTACTTC.

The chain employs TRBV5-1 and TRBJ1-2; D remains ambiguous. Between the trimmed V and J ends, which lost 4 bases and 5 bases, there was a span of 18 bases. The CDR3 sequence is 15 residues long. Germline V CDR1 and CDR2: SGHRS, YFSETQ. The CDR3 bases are TGCGCCAGCAGCCCGAGGACGGGATACTCGTATGGCTACACCTTC. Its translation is CASSPRTGYSYGYTF.

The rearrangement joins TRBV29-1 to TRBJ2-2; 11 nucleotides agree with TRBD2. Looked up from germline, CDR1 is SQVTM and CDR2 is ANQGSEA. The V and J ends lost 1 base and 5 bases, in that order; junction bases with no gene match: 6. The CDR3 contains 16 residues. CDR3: CSVEGLAGRGTGELFF. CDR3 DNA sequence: TGCAGCGTTGAAGGACTAGCGGGGAGGGGAACCGGGGAGCTGTTTTTT.

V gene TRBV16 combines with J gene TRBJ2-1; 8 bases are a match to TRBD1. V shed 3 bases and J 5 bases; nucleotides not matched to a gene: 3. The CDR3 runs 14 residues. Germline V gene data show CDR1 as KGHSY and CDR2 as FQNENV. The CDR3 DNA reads TGTGCCAGCAGCCACGGGACAGGAAACAATGAGCAGTTCTTC. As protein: CASSHGTGNNEQFF.

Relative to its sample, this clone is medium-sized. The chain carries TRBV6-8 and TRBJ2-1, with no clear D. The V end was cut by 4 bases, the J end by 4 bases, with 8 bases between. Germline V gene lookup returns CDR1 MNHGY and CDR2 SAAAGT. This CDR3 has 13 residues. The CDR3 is CASSFMAYNEQFF. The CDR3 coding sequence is TGTGCCAGCAGTTTTATGGCATACAATGAGCAGTTCTTC.

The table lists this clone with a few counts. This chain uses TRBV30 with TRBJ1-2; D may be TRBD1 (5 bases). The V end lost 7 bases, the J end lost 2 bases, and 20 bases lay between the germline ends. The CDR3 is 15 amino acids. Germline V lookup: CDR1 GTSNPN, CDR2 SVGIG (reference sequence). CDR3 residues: CASQSQGGENYGYTF. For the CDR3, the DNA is TGTGCCTCGCAATCCCAAGGAGGGGAAAACTATGGCTACACCTTC.

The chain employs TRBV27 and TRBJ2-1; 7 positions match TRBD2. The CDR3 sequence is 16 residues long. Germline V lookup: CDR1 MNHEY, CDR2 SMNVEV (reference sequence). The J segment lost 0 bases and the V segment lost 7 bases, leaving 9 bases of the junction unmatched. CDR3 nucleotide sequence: TGTGCCAGCAATCTTGCGGGAGTAGACTCCTACAATGAGCAGTTCTTC. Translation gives CASNLAGVDSYNEQFF.

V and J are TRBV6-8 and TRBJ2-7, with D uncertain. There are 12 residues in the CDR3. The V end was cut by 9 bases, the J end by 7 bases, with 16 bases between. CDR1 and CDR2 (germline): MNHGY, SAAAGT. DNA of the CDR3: TGTGCCAGTTCTTCGGTCGACCGGGAGCAGTACTTC. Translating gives CASSSVDREQYF.

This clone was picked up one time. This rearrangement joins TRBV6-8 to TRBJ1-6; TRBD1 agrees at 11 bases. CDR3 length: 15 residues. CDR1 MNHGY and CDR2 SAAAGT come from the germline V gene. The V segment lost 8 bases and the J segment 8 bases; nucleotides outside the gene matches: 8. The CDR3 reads CASHGQGAFHSPLHF. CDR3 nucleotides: TGTGCCAGCCACGGACAGGGGGCATTTCATTCACCCCTCCACTTT.

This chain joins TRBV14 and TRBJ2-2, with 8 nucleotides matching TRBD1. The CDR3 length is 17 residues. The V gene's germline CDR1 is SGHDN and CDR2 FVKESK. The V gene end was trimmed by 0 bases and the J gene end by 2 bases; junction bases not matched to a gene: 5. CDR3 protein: CASSQEDREKNTGELFF. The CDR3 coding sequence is TGTGCCAGCAGCCAAGAGGACAGGGAAAAAAACACCGGGGAGCTGTTTTTT.

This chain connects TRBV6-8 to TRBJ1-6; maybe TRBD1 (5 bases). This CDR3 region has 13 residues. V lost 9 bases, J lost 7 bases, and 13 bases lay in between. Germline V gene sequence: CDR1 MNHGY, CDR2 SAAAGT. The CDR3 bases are TGTGCCAGTTGGGGCCGCGGGAATTCACCCCTCCACTTT. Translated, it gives CASWGRGNSPLHF.

The CDR3 nucleotides read TGTGCCAGCAGCCGCTTCGGAACAGGGGACTTGAACACTGAAGCTTTCTTT. Its translation is CASSRFGTGDLNTEAFF. The chain links TRBV6-8 to TRBJ1-1; 7 nucleotides agree with TRBD1. V gave up 6 bases and J gave up 0 bases; unmatched junction bases: 13. CDR1 and CDR2 (germline): MNHGY, SAAAGT. The CDR3 loop spans 17 amino acids.

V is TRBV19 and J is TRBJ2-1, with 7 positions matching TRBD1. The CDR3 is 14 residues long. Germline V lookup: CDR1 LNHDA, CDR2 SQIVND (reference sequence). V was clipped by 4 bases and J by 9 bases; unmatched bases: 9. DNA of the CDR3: TGTGCCAGTAGTAGAGACAGGGCGTGGGGTGAGCAGTTCTTC. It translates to CASSRDRAWGEQFF. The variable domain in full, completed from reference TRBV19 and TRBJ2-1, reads DGGITQSPKYLFRKEGQNVTLSCEQNLNHDAMYWYRQDPGQGLRLIYYSQIVNDFQKGDIAEGYSVSREKKESFPLTVTSAQKNPTAFYLCASSRDRAWGEQFFGPGTRLTVL.

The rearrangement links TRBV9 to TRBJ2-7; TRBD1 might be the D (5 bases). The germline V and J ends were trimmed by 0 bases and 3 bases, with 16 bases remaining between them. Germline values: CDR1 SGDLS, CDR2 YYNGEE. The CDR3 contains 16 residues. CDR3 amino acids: CASSVDVGLVGYEQYF. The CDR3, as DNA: TGTGCCAGCAGCGTAGATGTGGGGCTAGTAGGCTACGAGCAGTACTTC.

The CDR3 bases are TGTGCCAGTAGCCGAGGGGTCCGCACAGATACGCAGTATTTT. This codes for CASSRGVRTDTQYF. The chain joins TRBV19 to TRBJ2-3; D may be TRBD1 or TRBD2 (5 bases each). Trimming removed 6 bases from V and 1 base from J, with 11 bases in between. Looked up from germline, CDR1 is LNHDA and CDR2 is SQIVND (reference sequence). The CDR3 covers 14 residues. The whole variable domain, filled in from reference TRBV19 and TRBJ2-3, reads DGGITQSPKYLFRKEGQNVTLSCEQNLNHDAMYWYRQDPGQGLRLIYYSQIVNDFQKGDIAEGYSVSREKKESFPLTVTSAQKNPTAFYLCASSRGVRTDTQYFGPGTRLTVL.

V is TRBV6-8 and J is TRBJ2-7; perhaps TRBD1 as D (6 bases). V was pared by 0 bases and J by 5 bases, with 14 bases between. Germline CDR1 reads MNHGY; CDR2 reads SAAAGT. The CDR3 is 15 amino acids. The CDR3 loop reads CASSYSGGTLDEQYF. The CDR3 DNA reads TGTGCCAGCAGTTACTCAGGGGGAACTCTGGACGAGCAGTACTTC.

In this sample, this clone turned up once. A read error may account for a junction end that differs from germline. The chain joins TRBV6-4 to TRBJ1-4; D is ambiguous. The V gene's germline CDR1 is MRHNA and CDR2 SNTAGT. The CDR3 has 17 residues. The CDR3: CAISDEFNPGTNEKLFF. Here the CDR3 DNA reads TGTGCCATCAGTGATGAATTCAACCCTGGAACTAATGAAAAACTGTTTTTT.

CDR3 sequence (DNA): TGTGCCAGCAGCACACGTTCAATCTACAATGAGCAGTTCTTC. This sequence encodes CASSTRSIYNEQFF. The V gene is TRBV7-5, the J gene TRBJ2-1; the table's D call of TRBD1 was not tested on the DNA. TRBV7-5 is listed as a pseudogene. The length of the CDR3 is 14 residues.

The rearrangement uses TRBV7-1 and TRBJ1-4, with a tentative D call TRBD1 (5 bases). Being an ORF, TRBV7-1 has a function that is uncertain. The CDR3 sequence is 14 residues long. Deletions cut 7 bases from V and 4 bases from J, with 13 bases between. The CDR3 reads CASKPGPVNEKLFF. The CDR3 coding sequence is TGTGCCAGCAAACCGGGACCGGTTAATGAAAAACTGTTTTTT.

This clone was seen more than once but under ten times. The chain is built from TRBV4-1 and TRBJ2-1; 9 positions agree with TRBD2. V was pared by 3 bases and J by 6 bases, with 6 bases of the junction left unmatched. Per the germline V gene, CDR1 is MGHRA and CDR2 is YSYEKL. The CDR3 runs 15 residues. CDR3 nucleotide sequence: TGCGCCAGCAGCCAGTCCTTAGCGGGAGTCAATGAGCAGTTCTTC. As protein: CASSQSLAGVNEQFF.

This CDR3 reads CASSTTGTGPYEQYF. The CDR3 bases are TGTGCCAGTAGTACAACCGGGACAGGCCCCTACGAGCAGTACTTC. V and J are TRBV19 and TRBJ2-7; 8 positions agree with TRBD1. Unmatched junction bases numbered 7, after V lost 4 bases and J lost 2 bases. This CDR3 spans 15 amino acids. Germline-derived CDR1 and CDR2 are LNHDA and SQIVND (reference sequence).

DNA of the CDR3: TGTGCCAGCAGCTTAGGGGCAGGCTCTGGAAACACCATATATTTT. Amino acid sequence: CASSLGAGSGNTIYF. The chain links TRBV11-3 to TRBJ1-3; no clear D. The germline CDR1 and CDR2 sequences are SGHNT and YENEEA. The CDR3 has 15 residues. Trimming stripped 1 base from V and 0 bases from J, with 7 bases between.

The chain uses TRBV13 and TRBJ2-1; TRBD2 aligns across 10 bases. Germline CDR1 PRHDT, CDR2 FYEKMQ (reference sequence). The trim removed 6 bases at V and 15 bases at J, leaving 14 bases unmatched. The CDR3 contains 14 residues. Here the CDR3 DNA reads TGTGCCAGCAGTTTATATTCTAGCGGGAGCATGGGGTTCTTC. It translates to CASSLYSSGSMGFF.

CDR3 coding DNA: TGTGCCAGCAGTAGATCGGGACTAGCGGGAGATACGCAGTATTTT. The encoded protein is CASSRSGLAGDTQYF. V is TRBV6-8 and J is TRBJ2-3; 12 bases line up with TRBD2. The CDR3 totals 15 residues. After removal of 5 bases from V and 5 bases from J, the junction contained 5 bases not matched to a gene. Germline V CDR1 and CDR2: MNHGY, SAAAGT.

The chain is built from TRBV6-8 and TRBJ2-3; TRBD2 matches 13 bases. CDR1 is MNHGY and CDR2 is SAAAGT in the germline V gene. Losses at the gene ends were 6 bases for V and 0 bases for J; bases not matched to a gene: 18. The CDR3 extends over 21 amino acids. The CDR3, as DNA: TGTGCCAGCAGCTCCACTAGGGGACTAGCGGGACAGTCAACTAGCACAGATACGCAGTATTTT. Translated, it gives CASSSTRGLAGQSTSTDTQYF.

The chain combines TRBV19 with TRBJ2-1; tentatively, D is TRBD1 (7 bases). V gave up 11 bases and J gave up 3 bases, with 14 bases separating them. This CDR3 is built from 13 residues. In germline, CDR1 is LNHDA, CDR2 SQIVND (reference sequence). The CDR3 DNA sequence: TGTGCCTCAGGGGGGCTCATCTACAATGAGCAGTTCTTC. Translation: CASGGLIYNEQFF.

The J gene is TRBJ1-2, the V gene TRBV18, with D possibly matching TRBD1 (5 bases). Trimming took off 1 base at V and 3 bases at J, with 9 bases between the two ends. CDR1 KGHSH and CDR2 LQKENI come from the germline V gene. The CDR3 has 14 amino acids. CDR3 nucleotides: TGTGCCAGCTCACCACGTCCGGGGGACTATGGCTACACCTTC. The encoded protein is CASSPRPGDYGYTF. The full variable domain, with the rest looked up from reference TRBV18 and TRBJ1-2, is NAGVMQNPRHLVRRRGQEARLRCSPMKGHSHVYWYRQLPEEGLKFMVYLQKENIIDESGMPKERFSAEFPKEGPSILRIQQVVRGDSAAYFCASSPRPGDYGYTFGSGTRLTVV.